The text below deals with one T cell receptor beta chain. The antigen is undetermined. The data originate from a study of post-analysis software for immune sequencing data. General study points: Four to six TRBV segments were more frequent in patients than controls; TRBV5-6, TRBV5-1 and TRBV20-1 belonged to this group.

Every TCR beta cDNA library bore unique molecular identifiers. TCRdb processed the PCR reads anew with MiXCR; each CDR3 protein has one entry. This sample has about 620,000 distinct CDR3 sequences, with roughly 47% found just once. The CDR3 loop spans 14 amino acids. The germline gives CDR1 SNHLY, CDR2 FYNNEI. Trimming cost V 0 bases and J 9 bases, with 9 bases left between them. The clonotype was recovered from a girl under 18 with multiple sclerosis. The specimen sequenced was blood. The V call is TRBV2, the J call TRBJ1-6, with D hard to call. The CDR3 spells CASSEAPGRSPLHF. In DNA form, the CDR3 reads TGTGCCAGCAGTGAAGCCCCTGGGCGTTCACCCCTCCACTTT.